This T cell receptor beta chain is drawn from a study of identical twins. TCRdb called the 5' RACE reads again in MiXCR, with one record for every CDR3 protein. The sample includes 650,000 to 800,000 distinct CDR3 sequences, more than 6.5% of them seen just once. V lost 5 bases, J lost 12 bases, and 10 bases stayed unmatched. Germline CDR1 is DFQATT and CDR2 is SNEGSKA (reference sequence). The CDR3 is 14 amino acids. This clonotype was observed a handful of times. The data also belong to a second study, concerning yellow fever vaccine responses in identical twins.

This chain joins TRBV20-1 and TRBJ2-3, with 14 positions matching TRBD2. Sequenced input: PBMCs. The source of this sequence is a woman between 18 and 30 years old in good health. CDR3 DNA: TGCAGTGCTGGACCAGGGACTAGCGGGGGCCCTCAGTATTTT. This gives the protein CSAGPGTSGGPQYF.